Below, one T cell receptor (beta chain) is given with its context. Method: immunoSEQ multiplex PCR; TCRdb's copy keeps in-frame clones and lacks some. The top ten hold 15% to 18% of the sample, which has over 200,000 clones, 65% to 90% seen once. These data are taken from a study of blood T cell repertoires in COVID-19. Overall study context: T cells, B-cell-depleted T cells, or PBMCs provided the cDNA or gDNA that served as material.

This CDR3 contains 15 residues. The age range of participants was about 18 to 95 years, with residence in roughly 25 US areas. Researchers sorted participants into cohorts using their self-reported clinical history. The recovered donors of Cohort 3 showed two negative PCRs, clearance, or symptom resolution. This chain connects TRBV1 to TRBJ2-2; the table's D call, TRBD1, was not checked against the DNA. TRBV1 is noted as a pseudogene. The clonotype originates from a man aged 18 to 30 who had recovered from COVID-19. Material: PBMCs or T cells enriched from blood (not recorded which). This chain's CDR3 is CTSSQGVGHTGELFF. The DNA for the CDR3 is TGCACCAGCAGCCAAGGTGTGGGGCACACCGGGGAGCTGTTTTTT.